The 27 T cell receptor beta chains below were found in one sample sequenced in a study of T cells after posttransplantation cyclophosphamide (dated by TCRdb to 2016 to 2017). Library preparation was by the immunoSEQ multiplex PCR assay. Entries here come from immuneACCESS through TCRdb and include only in-frame sequences with V and J called. Some clones fail to appear in such tables; in the studies checked, an unresolved V gene covers under half of the shortfall, and the cause of the remainder is unknown. The sample contains tens of thousands of clones, approximately 98% of them found a single time. The ten top clones hold less than 0.15% of the sample. Sequencing was carried out using naive CD8+ T cells sorted from PBMCs. The receptors were sampled from a man aged 40-49 years in good health, CMV-negative, and a related stem cell transplant donor.

The rearrangement joins TRBV27 to TRBJ1-5, with D uncertain. Trimming cost V 3 bases and J 0 bases, with 9 bases left between them. Germline values: CDR1 MNHEY, CDR2 SMNVEV (reference sequence). This CDR3 region has 15 residues. The CDR3 sequence: CASSFRGYSNQPQHF. DNA for the CDR3: TGTGCCAGCAGTTTTCGGGGTTATAGCAATCAGCCCCAGCATTTT.

In DNA, the CDR3 is TGTGCCATCGGGAGCTCCTACAATGAGCAGTTCTTC. Encoded protein: CAIGSSYNEQFF. The gene calls are TRBV6-5 and TRBJ2-1, with D possibly TRBD2 on 6 matching bases. Trimming removed 10 bases from V and 0 bases from J, with 7 bases in between. The CDR3 spans 12 residues. CDR1 MNHEY and CDR2 SVGAGI come from the germline V gene.

Here the CDR3 DNA reads TGTGCCGGGGGGAAGACAGGGTCCTACGAGCAGTACTTC. Translation: CAGGKTGSYEQYF. The chain joins TRBV30 to TRBJ2-7, with a possible D match to TRBD1 (7 bases). The germline CDR1 and CDR2 sequences are GTSNPN and SVGIG (reference sequence). V lost 8 bases, J lost 1 base, and 15 bases lay in between. This CDR3 has 13 amino acids.

This rearrangement joins TRBV7-9 to TRBJ2-3, with TRBD2 matching 7 bases. The junction had 17 bases not matched to a gene; V was cut back by 5 bases and J by 0 bases. This CDR3 has 19 residues. CDR1 is SEHNR and CDR2 is FQNEAQ in the germline V gene (reference sequence). Here the CDR3 reads CASSGPGLPEWTSTDTQYF. The DNA of the CDR3 is TGTGCCAGCAGCGGACCGGGACTACCAGAATGGACTAGCACAGATACGCAGTATTTT.

CDR3 DNA sequence: TGTGCCACCAGCAGAGATTATTTGGAGGTGGGTAATCAGCCCCAGCATTTT. Translating gives CATSRDYLEVGNQPQHF. The chain has TRBV15 and TRBJ1-5, with D uncertain. The V end lost 0 bases, the J end lost 4 bases, and 16 bases lay between the germline ends. Germline values: CDR1 LNHNV, CDR2 YYDKDF (reference sequence). The CDR3 loop spans 17 amino acids.

The chain joins TRBV4-3 to TRBJ1-4; weak D call: TRBD1 (6 bases). The CDR3 consists of 15 residues. CDR1 LGHNA and CDR2 YSLEER come from the germline V gene. V lost 4 bases to trimming and J lost 8 bases, with 17 bases between them. CDR3 amino acids: CASSRVGQWTEKLFF. CDR3 in DNA: TGCGCCAGCAGCCGGGTAGGACAGTGGACCGAAAAACTGTTTTTT.

V is TRBV29-1 and J is TRBJ1-2; D may be TRBD1 (5 bases). The CDR3 has 14 residues. V dropped 3 bases and J dropped 4 bases, with 15 bases sitting between them. Per the germline V gene, CDR1 is SQVTM and CDR2 is ANQGSEA. CDR3 nucleotide sequence: TGCAGCGTTGAGGGGATATCGGACACCTATGGCTACACCTTC. Its translation: CSVEGISDTYGYTF.

This clone was seen once. This chain joins TRBV6-5 and TRBJ1-1, with D perhaps matching TRBD1 (5 bases). Germline V gene sequence: CDR1 MNHEY, CDR2 SVGAGI. V was pared by 2 bases and J by 1 base, with 8 bases between. The CDR3 loop spans 14 amino acids. The CDR3 loop is CASSYRGANTEAFF. As DNA, the CDR3 is TGTGCCAGCAGTTACCGCGGGGCGAACACTGAAGCTTTCTTT.

The CDR3 loop reads CASSFGAGVLGANVLTF. CDR3 nucleotides: TGTGCCAGCAGCTTTGGGGCAGGCGTCTTGGGGGCCAACGTCCTGACTTTC. The rearrangement joins TRBV11-1 to TRBJ2-6; a possible D gene is TRBD1 (5 bases). This CDR3 comprises 17 residues. V was clipped by 3 bases and J by 4 bases, with 16 bases between them. Per germline, CDR1 SGHAT and CDR2 FQDESV (reference sequence).

V is TRBV4-1 and J is TRBJ1-2; maybe TRBD1 (6 bases). Trimming took off 3 bases at V and 1 base at J, with 15 bases between the two ends. The CDR3 has 16 residues. Germline V gives CDR1 MGHRA, CDR2 YSYEKL. The DNA of the CDR3 is TGCGCCAGCAGCCAGACAGGAACTCGGCTTAACTATGGCTACACCTTC. It encodes CASSQTGTRLNYGYTF.

The table lists this clone with a count of one. The chain employs TRBV5-1 and TRBJ1-1; 8 bases map to TRBD1. CDR1 and CDR2 from the germline V gene are SGHRS and YFSETQ. This CDR3 is built from 16 residues. Germline trimming cut 2 bases from V and 1 base from J; bases unmatched to any gene: 7. CDR3 coding DNA: TGCGCCAGCAGCTTCACCGGGACAGGCGAGAACACTGAAGCTTTCTTT. Residues: CASSFTGTGENTEAFF.

The sample holds one count of this clone. V and J are TRBV7-2 and TRBJ2-7; weak D call: TRBD2 (5 bases). The V end was cut by 5 bases, the J end by 5 bases, with 13 bases between. Germline values: CDR1 SGHTA, CDR2 FQGNSA. CDR3 size: 13 residues. The CDR3 reads CASSPEGVHEQYF. CDR3 DNA: TGTGCCAGCAGCCCAGAGGGAGTCCACGAGCAGTACTTC.

V usage is TRBV5-4 and J usage is TRBJ2-7; 7 bases line up with TRBD2. V was clipped by 0 bases and J by 2 bases; unmatched bases: 2. From germline, CDR1 is SGHNT and CDR2 YYREEE (reference sequence). The CDR3 is made up of 14 amino acids. The CDR3 nucleotides read TGTGCCAGCAGCTTGGAGGCGGGGGCCTACGAGCAGTACTTC. Protein: CASSLEAGAYEQYF. Drawing the rest from reference TRBV5-4 and TRBJ2-7, the complete variable domain is ETGVTQSPTHLIKTRGQQVTLRCSSQSGHNTVSWYQQALGQGPQFIFQYYREEENGRGNFPPRFSGLQFPNYSSELNVNALELDDSALYLCASSLEAGAYEQYFGPGTRLTVT.

V gene TRBV6-1 combines with J gene TRBJ1-2; D might be TRBD1 (5 bases). The germline V and J ends were trimmed by 8 bases and 8 bases, with 9 bases remaining between them. The CDR3 totals 10 residues. Germline CDR1 is MNHNS and CDR2 is SASEGT. This chain's CDR3 is CASSKGGYTF. As DNA, the CDR3 is TGTGCCAGCTCGAAGGGGGGCTACACCTTC.

The CDR3 reads CASRPFEGSSYEQYF. In nucleotides, the CDR3 is TGTGCCAGCAGACCTTTCGAGGGTAGCTCCTACGAGCAGTACTTC. This chain links TRBV6-1 with TRBJ2-7, with D perhaps TRBD2 (5 bases). This CDR3 contains 15 residues. The V and J ends lost 6 bases and 0 bases respectively, with 15 bases between them. Germline V gives CDR1 MNHNS, CDR2 SASEGT.

This chain joins TRBV7-9 and TRBJ2-7, with 8 bases lining up with TRBD1. Trimming removed 7 bases from V and 2 bases from J; junction bases left unmatched: 7. This CDR3 is 14 amino acids long. CDR1 is SEHNR and CDR2 is FQNEAQ in the germline V gene (reference sequence). This CDR3 is CASKLGQDPYEQYF. CDR3 bases: TGTGCCAGCAAGTTGGGACAGGATCCCTACGAGCAGTACTTC.

The chain uses TRBV4-1 and TRBJ2-7; D not certain. V gave up 4 bases and J gave up 0 bases, with 7 bases separating them. The CDR3 is 13 amino acids. The germline V gene encodes CDR1 MGHRA and CDR2 YSYEKL. CDR3 nucleotide sequence: TGCGCCAGCAGCCCTGAGAGCTCCTACGAGCAGTACTTC. It encodes CASSPESSYEQYF.

This sequence joins TRBV30 and TRBJ2-5; TRBD2 matches 8 bases. The CDR3 runs to 14 residues. Germline-derived CDR1 and CDR2 are GTSNPN and SVGIG (reference sequence). The V segment lost 0 bases and the J segment 5 bases; nucleotides outside the gene matches: 5. Written as DNA, the CDR3 is TGTGCCTGGAGTGTACAGCGGGAGCTGGAGACCCAGTACTTC. It codes for CAWSVQRELETQYF.

The V and J genes are TRBV5-4 and TRBJ1-2; D uncertain. The CDR3 totals 17 residues. CDR1 and CDR2 from the germline V gene are SGHNT and YYREEE (reference sequence). V shed 0 bases and J shed 6 bases, with 21 bases lying between them. The CDR3 sequence: CASSLDFNRGRADGYTF. In nucleotides, the CDR3 is TGTGCCAGCAGCTTGGATTTCAATCGCGGGAGAGCGGATGGCTACACCTTC. Variable domain in full (rest from reference TRBV5-4 and TRBJ1-2): ETGVTQSPTHLIKTRGQQVTLRCSSQSGHNTVSWYQQALGQGPQFIFQYYREEENGRGNFPPRFSGLQFPNYSSELNVNALELDDSALYLCASSLDFNRGRADGYTFGSGTRLTVV.

This chain links TRBV6-1 with TRBJ1-5, with 7 positions matching TRBD1. V lost 3 bases, J lost 4 bases, and 3 bases stayed unmatched. Germline values: CDR1 MNHNS, CDR2 SASEGT. The CDR3 spans 14 residues. The CDR3 protein is CASSEMGQNQPQHF. As DNA, the CDR3 is TGTGCCAGCAGTGAGATGGGACAGAATCAGCCCCAGCATTTT.

The J gene is TRBJ1-1, the V gene TRBV4-1; tentative D call: TRBD1 (5 bases). The V gene's germline CDR1 is MGHRA and CDR2 YSYEKL. Trimming cost V 0 bases and J 10 bases, with 18 bases left between them. The CDR3 length is 15 residues. The CDR3 here is CASSQDVGGVPRAFF. CDR3 DNA sequence: TGCGCCAGCAGCCAAGATGTCGGGGGGGTCCCTCGAGCTTTCTTT.

V usage is TRBV27 and J usage is TRBJ2-7; 7 bases are a match to TRBD2. The germline CDR1 and CDR2 sequences are MNHEY and SMNVEV (reference sequence). Trimming at V came to 2 bases and at J to 6 bases, leaving 1 base not matched to a gene. The CDR3 covers 12 residues. The CDR3, as DNA: TGTGCCAGCAGTTTAGGGGGGGGCGAGCAGTACTTC. Its translation: CASSLGGGEQYF.

The gene calls are TRBV19 and TRBJ1-2; 7 bases are a match to TRBD1. The V segment lost 3 bases and the J segment 6 bases; nucleotides outside the gene matches: 7. The CDR3 sequence is 14 residues long. In germline, CDR1 is LNHDA, CDR2 SQIVND (reference sequence). The CDR3 DNA reads TGTGCCAGTAGTATGAGGGGGCGGACCCATGGCTACACCTTC. Translating gives CASSMRGRTHGYTF.

J is TRBJ2-1 and V is TRBV30; D is unresolved. Trimming left V 3 bases short and J 5 bases short, with 5 bases between. Germline V gives CDR1 GTSNPN, CDR2 SVGIG (reference sequence). This CDR3 region has 11 residues. CDR3 bases: TGTGCCTGGAGACTGGACAATGAGCAGTTCTTC. It yields the protein CAWRLDNEQFF.

CDR3 coding DNA: TGCAGCTTTACGGGACAGTCGAACACTGAAGCTTTCTTT. Amino acids: CSFTGQSNTEAFF. The genes are TRBV29-1 and TRBJ1-1, with TRBD1 identical over 7 bases. This CDR3 contains 13 residues. With V trimmed by 8 bases and J by 1 base, 7 bases remained unmatched. In germline, CDR1 is SQVTM, CDR2 ANQGSEA.

The chain is built from TRBV9 and TRBJ1-2; possibly TRBD1 for D (5 bases). Germline values: CDR1 SGDLS, CDR2 YYNGEE. Trimming removed 6 bases at V and 6 bases at J, with 15 bases between. There are 13 residues in the CDR3. The DNA of the CDR3 is TGTGCCAGCACTCGGACGGAGGGGAATGGCTACACCTTC. Its translation: CASTRTEGNGYTF. Using reference TRBV9 and TRBJ1-2 for the parts outside the CDR3, the full variable domain is DSGVTQTPKHLITATGQRVTLRCSPRSGDLSVYWYQQSLDQGLQFLIQYYNGEERAKGNILERFSAQQFPDLHSELNLSSLELGDSALYFCASTRTEGNGYTFGSGTRLTVV.

The CDR3 loop reads CASSYGTGVPGELFF. The CDR3 DNA follows: TGTGCCAGCAGTTACGGGACAGGGGTACCCGGGGAGCTGTTTTTT. The chain is built from TRBV6-5 and TRBJ2-2; TRBD1 matches 10 bases. CDR3 length: 15 residues. Per germline, CDR1 MNHEY and CDR2 SVGAGI. Trimming removed 2 bases from V and 6 bases from J; junction bases left unmatched: 3.